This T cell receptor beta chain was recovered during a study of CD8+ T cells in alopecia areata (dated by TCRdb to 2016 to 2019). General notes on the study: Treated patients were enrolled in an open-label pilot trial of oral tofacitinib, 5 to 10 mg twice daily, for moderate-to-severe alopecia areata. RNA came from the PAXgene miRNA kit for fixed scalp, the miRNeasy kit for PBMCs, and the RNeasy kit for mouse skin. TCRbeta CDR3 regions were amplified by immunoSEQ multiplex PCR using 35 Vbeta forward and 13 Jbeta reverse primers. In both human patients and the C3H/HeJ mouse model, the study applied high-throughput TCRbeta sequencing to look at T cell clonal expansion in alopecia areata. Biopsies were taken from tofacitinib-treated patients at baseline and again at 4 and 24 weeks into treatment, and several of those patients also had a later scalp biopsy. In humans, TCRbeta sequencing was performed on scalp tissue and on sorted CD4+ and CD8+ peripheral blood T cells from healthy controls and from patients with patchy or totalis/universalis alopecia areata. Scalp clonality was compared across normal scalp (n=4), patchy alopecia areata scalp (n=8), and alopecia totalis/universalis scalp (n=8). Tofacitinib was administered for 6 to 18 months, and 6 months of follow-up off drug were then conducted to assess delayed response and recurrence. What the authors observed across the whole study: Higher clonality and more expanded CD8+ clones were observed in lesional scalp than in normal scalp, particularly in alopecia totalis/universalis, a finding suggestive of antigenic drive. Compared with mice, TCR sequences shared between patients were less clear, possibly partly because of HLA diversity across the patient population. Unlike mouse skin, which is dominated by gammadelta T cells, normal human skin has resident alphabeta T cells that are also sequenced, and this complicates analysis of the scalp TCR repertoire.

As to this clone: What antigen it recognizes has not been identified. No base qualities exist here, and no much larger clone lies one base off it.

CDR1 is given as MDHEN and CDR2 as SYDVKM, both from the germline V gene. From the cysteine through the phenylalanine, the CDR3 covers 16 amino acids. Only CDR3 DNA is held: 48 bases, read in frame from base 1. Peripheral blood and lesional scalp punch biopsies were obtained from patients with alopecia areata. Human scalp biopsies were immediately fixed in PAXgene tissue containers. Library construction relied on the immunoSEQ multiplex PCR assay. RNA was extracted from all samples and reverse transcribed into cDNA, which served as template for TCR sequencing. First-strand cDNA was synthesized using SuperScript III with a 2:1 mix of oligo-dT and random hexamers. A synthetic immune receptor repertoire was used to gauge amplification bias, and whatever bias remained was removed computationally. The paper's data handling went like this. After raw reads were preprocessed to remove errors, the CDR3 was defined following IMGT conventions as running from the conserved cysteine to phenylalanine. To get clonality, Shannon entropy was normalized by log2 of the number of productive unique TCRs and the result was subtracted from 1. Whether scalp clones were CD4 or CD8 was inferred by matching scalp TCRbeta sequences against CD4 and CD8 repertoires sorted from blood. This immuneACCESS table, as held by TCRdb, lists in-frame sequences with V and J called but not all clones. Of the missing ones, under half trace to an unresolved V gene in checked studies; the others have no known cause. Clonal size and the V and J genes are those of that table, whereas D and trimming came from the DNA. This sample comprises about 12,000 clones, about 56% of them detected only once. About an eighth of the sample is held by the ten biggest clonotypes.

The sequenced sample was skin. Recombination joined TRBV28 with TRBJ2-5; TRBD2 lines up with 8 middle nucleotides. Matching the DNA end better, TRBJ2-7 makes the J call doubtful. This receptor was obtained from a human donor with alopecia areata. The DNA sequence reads TGTGCCAGCATGGCGGGGGGCCTGCACGGCACCTACGAGCAGTACTTC. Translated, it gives CASMAGGLHGTYEQYF.